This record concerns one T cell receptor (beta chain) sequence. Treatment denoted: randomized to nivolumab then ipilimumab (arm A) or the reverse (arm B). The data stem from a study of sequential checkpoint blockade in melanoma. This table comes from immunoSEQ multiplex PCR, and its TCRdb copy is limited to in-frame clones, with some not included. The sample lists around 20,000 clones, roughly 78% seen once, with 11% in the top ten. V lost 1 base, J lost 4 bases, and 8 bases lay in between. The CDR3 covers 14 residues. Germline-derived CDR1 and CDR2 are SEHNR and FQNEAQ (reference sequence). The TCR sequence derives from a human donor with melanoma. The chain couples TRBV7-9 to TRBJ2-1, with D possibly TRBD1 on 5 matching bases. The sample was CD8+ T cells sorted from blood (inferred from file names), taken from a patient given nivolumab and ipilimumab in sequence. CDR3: CASSLVQDYNEQFF. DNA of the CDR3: TGTGCCAGCAGCTTAGTACAGGATTACAATGAGCAGTTCTTC.